Here is one T cell receptor beta chain with its context. Its antigen is undetermined. The sample comes from a study of T cells in Graves' hyperthyroidism and ophthalmopathy. Study-wide findings and caveats: Model-based prediction identified ophthalmopathy a median 6.5 months prior to its onset. Most thyroid clonotypes that were expanded above 0.001 also turned up in blood.

Germline CDR1 MDHEN, CDR2 SYDVKM. V gave up 5 bases and J gave up 3 bases, with 14 bases separating them. The CDR3 is made up of 15 amino acids. TCR beta CDR3 region amplification was performed from RNA transcripts. A first-round RT-PCR of the TCR CDR3 used the HTBI primer set. TCRdb passed the multiplex PCR reads through MiXCR, listing each CDR3 protein once. The data contain hundreds of thousands of distinct CDR3 sequences, around 13% of them singletons. No ophthalmopathy progression within 18 months constituted stable Graves' hyperthyroidism. The TCR sequence derives from a woman aged 18-35 years with Graves' hyperthyroidism. The sequenced sample consisted of blood. This rearrangement joins TRBV28 to TRBJ2-1; D possibly corresponds to TRBD2 (6 bases). For the CDR3, the DNA is TGTGCCAGCAGTACTACGGGACTTAACTACAATGAGCAGTTCTTC. This gives the protein CASSTTGLNYNEQFF.